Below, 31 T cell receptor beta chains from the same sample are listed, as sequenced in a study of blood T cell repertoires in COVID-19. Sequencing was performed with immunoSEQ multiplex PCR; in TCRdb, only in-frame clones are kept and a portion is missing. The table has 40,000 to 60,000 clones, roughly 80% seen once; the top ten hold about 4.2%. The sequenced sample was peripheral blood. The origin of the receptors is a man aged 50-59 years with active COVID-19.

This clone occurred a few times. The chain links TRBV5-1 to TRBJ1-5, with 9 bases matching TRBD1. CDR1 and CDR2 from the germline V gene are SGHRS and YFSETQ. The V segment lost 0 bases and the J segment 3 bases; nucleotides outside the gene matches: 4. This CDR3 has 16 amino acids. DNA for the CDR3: TGCGCCAGCAGCTTGGGGACAGGGGATTTCAATCAGCCCCAGCATTTT. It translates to CASSLGTGDFNQPQHF.

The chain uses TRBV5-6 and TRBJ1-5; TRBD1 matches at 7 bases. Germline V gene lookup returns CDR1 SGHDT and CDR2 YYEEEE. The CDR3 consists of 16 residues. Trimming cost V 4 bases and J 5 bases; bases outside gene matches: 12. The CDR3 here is CASSLRHRGRDQPQHF. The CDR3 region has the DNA TGTGCCAGCAGCCTCCGCCACAGGGGCCGTGATCAGCCCCAGCATTTT.

CDR3 region: CASSLAGGGNSPLHF. The CDR3 bases are TGTGCCAGCAGCTTAGCAGGGGGTGGTAATTCACCCCTCCACTTT. The rearrangement joins TRBV7-2 to TRBJ1-6, with D maybe TRBD1 (6 bases). Trimming stripped 0 bases from V and 6 bases from J, with 9 bases between. Per the germline V gene, CDR1 is SGHTA and CDR2 is FQGNSA. The CDR3 is made up of 15 amino acids. Supplemented by reference TRBV7-2 and TRBJ1-6, the full variable domain reads GAGVSQSPSNKVTEKGKDVELRCDPISGHTALYWYRQSLGQGLEFLIYFQGNSAPDKSGLPSDRFSAERTGGSVSTLTIQRTQQEDSAVYLCASSLAGGGNSPLHFGNGTRLTVT.

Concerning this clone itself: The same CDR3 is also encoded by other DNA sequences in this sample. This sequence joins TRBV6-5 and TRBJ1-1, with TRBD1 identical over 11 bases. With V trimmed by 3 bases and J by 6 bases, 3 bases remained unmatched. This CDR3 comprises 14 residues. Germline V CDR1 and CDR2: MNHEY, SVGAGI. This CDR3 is CASSYRTGGAEAFF. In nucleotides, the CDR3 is TGTGCCAGCAGTTATCGGACAGGGGGCGCTGAAGCTTTCTTT.

The DNA of the CDR3 is TGCGCCAGCAGCCTCACAGGGTCAGATACGCAGTATTTT. Translation gives CASSLTGSDTQYF. V and J are TRBV4-1 and TRBJ2-3; the D gene is possibly TRBD1 (6 bases). In germline, CDR1 is MGHRA, CDR2 YSYEKL. The V and J ends lost 4 bases and 4 bases respectively, with 9 bases between them. The CDR3 loop spans 13 amino acids.

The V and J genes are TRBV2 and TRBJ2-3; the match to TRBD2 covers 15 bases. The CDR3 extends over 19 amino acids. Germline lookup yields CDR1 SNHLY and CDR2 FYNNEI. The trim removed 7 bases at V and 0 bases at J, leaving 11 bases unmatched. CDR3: CASKPLGLAGGPSTDTQYF. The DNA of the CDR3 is TGTGCCAGCAAACCCTTAGGACTAGCGGGGGGGCCGAGCACAGATACGCAGTATTTT.

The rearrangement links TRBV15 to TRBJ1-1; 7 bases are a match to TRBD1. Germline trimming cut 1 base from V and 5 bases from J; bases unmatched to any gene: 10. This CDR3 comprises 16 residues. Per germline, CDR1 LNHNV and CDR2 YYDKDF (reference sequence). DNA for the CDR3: TGTGCCACCAGCAGAGTTGCCCCGAGGGGGCAGACTGAAGCTTTCTTT. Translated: CATSRVAPRGQTEAFF.

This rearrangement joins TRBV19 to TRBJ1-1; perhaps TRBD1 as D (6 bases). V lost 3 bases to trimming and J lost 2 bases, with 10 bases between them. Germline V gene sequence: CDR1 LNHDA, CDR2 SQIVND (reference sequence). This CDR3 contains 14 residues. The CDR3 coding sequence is TGTGCCAGTAGTATCAGGACAGTAAACACTGAAGCTTTCTTT. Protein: CASSIRTVNTEAFF. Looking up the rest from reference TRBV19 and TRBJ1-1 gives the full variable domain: DGGITQSPKYLFRKEGQNVTLSCEQNLNHDAMYWYRQDPGQGLRLIYYSQIVNDFQKGDIAEGYSVSREKKESFPLTVTSAQKNPTAFYLCASSIRTVNTEAFFGQGTRLTVV.

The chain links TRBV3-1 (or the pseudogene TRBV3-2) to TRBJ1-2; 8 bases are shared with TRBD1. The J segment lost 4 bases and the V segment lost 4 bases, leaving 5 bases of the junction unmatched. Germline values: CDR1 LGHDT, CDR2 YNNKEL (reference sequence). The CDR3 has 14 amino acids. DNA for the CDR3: TGTGCCAGCAGCCCGGACAGGGCAAGCTATGGCTACACCTTC. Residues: CASSPDRASYGYTF.

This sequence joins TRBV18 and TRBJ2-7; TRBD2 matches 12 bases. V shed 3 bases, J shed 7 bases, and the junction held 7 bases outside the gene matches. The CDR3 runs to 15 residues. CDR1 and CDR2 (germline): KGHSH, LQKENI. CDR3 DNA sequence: TGTGCCAGCTCACCCTGGACTAGCGGGGCCGGGGAGCAGTACTTC. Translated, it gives CASSPWTSGAGEQYF. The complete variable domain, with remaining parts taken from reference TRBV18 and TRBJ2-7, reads NAGVMQNPRHLVRRRGQEARLRCSPMKGHSHVYWYRQLPEEGLKFMVYLQKENIIDESGMPKERFSAEFPKEGPSILRIQQVVRGDSAAYFCASSPWTSGAGEQYFGPGTRLTVT.

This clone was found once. In nucleotides, the CDR3 is TGTGCCAGCAGTGATGGGGACAGGGGCAATCAGCCCCAGCATTTT. It translates to CASSDGDRGNQPQHF. V gene TRBV25-1 combines with J gene TRBJ1-5, with 9 bases identical to TRBD1. The CDR3 totals 15 residues. The germline CDR1 and CDR2 sequences are MGHDK and SYGVNS. V lost 3 bases to trimming and J lost 2 bases; unmatched junction nucleotides: 2. Full variable domain (rest looked up from reference TRBV25-1 and TRBJ1-5): EADIYQTPRYLVIGTGKKITLECSQTMGHDKMYWYQQDPGMELHLIHYSYGVNSTEKGDLSSESTVSRIRTEHFPLTLESARPSHTSQYLCASSDGDRGNQPQHFGDGTRLSIL.

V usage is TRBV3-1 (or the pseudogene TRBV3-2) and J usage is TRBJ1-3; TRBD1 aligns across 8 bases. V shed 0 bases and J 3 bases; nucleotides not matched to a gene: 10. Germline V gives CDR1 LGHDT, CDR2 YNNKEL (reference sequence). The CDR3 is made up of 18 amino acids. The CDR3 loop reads CASSQDWQGATSGNTIYF. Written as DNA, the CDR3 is TGTGCCAGCAGCCAAGACTGGCAGGGGGCGACTAGTGGAAACACCATATATTTT.

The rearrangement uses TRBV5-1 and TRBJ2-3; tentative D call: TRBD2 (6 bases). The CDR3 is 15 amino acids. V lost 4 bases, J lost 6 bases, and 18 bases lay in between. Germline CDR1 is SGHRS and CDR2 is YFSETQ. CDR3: CASSLRGLLRDTQYF. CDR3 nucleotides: TGCGCCAGCAGCCTAAGGGGACTCCTAAGGGATACGCAGTATTTT.

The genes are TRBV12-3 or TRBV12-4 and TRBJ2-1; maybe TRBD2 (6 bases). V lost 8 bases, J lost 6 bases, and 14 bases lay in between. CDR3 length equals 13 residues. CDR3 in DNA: TGTGCCAGCGACCTCCGGGGGTCCAATGAGCAGTTCTTC. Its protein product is CASDLRGSNEQFF.

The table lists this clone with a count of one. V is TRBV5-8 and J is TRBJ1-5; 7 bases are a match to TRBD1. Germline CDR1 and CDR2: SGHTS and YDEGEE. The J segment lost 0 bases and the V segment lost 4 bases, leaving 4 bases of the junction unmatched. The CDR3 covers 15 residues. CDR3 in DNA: TGTGCCAGCAGCGCCGGGACAGATAGCAATCAGCCCCAGCATTTT. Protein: CASSAGTDSNQPQHF.

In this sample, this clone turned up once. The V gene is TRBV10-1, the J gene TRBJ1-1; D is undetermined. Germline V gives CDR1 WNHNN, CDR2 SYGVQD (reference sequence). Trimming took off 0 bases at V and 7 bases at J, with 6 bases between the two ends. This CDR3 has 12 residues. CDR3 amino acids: CASSESGIEAFF. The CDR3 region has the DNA TGCGCCAGCAGTGAGTCCGGGATTGAAGCTTTCTTT.

The chain's CDR3 is CASSKGQGLGELFF. The CDR3 region has the DNA TGCGCCAGCAGCAAAGGACAGGGGCTCGGGGAGCTGTTTTTT. The chain has TRBV5-1 and TRBJ2-2, with 9 bases matching TRBD1. Germline V gene sequence: CDR1 SGHRS, CDR2 YFSETQ. V shed 4 bases and J 7 bases; nucleotides not matched to a gene: 5. The CDR3 covers 14 residues.

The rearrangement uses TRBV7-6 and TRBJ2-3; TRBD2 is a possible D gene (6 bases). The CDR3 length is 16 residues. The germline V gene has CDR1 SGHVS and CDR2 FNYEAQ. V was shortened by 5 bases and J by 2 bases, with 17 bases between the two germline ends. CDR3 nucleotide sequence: TGTGCCAGCAGCCCTCGGGGGATCATAAACACAGATACGCAGTATTTT. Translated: CASSPRGIINTDTQYF.

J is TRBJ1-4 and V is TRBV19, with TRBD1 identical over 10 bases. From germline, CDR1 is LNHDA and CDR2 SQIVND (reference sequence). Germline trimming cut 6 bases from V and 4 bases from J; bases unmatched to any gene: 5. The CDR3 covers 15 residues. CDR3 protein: CASSLTGGLNEKLFF. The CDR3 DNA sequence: TGTGCCAGTAGCCTGACAGGGGGCCTTAATGAAAAACTGTTTTTT.

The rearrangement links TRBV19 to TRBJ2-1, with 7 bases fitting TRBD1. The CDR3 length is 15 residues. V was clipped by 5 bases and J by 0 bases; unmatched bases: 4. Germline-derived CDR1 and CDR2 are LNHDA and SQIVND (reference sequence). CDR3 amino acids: CASSLRGSSYNEQFF. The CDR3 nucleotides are TGTGCCAGTAGTCTCAGGGGGAGCTCCTACAATGAGCAGTTCTTC.

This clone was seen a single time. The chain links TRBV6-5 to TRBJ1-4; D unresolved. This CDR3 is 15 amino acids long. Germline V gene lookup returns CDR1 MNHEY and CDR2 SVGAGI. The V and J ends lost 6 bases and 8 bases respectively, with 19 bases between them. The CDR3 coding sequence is TGTGCCAGCAGAACTACCCCTGGTCGAGGGGAAAAACTGTTTTTT. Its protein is CASRTTPGRGEKLFF.

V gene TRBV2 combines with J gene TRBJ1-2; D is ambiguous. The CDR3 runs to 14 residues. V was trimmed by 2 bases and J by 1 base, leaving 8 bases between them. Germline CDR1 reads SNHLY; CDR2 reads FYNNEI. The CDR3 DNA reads TGTGCCAGCAGTGAATTGAGAAGTAACTATGGCTACACCTTC. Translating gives CASSELRSNYGYTF.

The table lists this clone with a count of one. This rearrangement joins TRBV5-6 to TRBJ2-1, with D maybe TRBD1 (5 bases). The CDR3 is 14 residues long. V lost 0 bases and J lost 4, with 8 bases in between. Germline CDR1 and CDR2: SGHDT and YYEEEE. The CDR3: CASSLGQMYNEQFF. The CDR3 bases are TGTGCCAGCAGCTTGGGACAGATGTACAATGAGCAGTTCTTC. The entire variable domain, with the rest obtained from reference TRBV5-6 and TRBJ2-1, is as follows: DAGVTQSPTHLIKTRGQQVTLRCSPKSGHDTVSWYQQALGQGPQFIFQYYEEEERQRGNFPDRFSGHQFPNYSSELNVNALLLGDSALYLCASSLGQMYNEQFFGPGTRLTVL.

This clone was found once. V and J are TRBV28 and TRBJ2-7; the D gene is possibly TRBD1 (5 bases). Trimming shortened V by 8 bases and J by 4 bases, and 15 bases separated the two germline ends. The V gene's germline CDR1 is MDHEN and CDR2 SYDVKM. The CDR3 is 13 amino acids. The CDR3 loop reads CASEYLQGYEQYF. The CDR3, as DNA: TGTGCCAGCGAATACTTGCAGGGATACGAGCAGTACTTC.

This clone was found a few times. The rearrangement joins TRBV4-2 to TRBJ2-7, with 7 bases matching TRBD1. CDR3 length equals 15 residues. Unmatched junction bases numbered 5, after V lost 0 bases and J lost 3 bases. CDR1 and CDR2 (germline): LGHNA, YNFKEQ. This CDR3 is CASSQERGGNYEQYF. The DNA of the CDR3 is TGTGCCAGCAGCCAAGAAAGAGGGGGCAACTACGAGCAGTACTTC.

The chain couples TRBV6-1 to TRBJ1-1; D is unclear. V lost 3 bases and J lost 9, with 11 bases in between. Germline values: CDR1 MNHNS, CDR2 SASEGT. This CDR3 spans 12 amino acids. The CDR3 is CASSDRLGKAFF. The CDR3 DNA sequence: TGTGCCAGCAGTGACCGCCTAGGAAAAGCTTTCTTT.

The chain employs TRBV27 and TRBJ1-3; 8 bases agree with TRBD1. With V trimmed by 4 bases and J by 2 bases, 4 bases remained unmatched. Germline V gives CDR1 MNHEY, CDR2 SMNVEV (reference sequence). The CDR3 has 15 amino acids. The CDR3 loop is CASSSTGQAGNTIYF. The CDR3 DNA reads TGTGCCAGCAGTTCAACGGGACAGGCTGGAAACACCATATATTTT.

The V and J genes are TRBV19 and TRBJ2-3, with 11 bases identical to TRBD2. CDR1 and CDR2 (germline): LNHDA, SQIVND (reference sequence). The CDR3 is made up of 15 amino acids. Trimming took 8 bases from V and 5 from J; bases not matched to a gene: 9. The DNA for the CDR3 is TGTGCCAGTCTAGGGACTAGCGGAGTCCAAGATACGCAGTATTTT. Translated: CASLGTSGVQDTQYF.

The CDR3 bases are TGTGCCAGCAGCTTAGGAGGGACAGCCTTCACAGAGACCCAGTACTTC. Translation: CASSLGGTAFTETQYF. The rearrangement joins TRBV7-7 to TRBJ2-5; 7 nucleotides align to TRBD1. The germline gives CDR1 SSHAT, CDR2 FNYEAQ (reference sequence). The CDR3 is made up of 16 amino acids. J lost 4 bases, V lost 1 base, and 9 bases had no gene match.

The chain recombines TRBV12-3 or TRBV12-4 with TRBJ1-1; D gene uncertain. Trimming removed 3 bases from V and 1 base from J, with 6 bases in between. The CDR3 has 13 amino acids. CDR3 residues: CASSFAKNTEAFF. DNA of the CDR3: TGTGCCAGCAGTTTTGCTAAGAACACTGAAGCTTTCTTT.

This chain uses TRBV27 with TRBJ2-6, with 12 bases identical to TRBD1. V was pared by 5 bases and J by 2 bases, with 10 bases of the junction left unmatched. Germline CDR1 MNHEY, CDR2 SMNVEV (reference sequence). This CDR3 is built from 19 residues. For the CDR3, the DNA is TGTGCCAGCAGTACAGTGTCCGGGACAGGGGGCGCTGGGGCCAACGTCCTGACTTTC. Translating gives CASSTVSGTGGAGANVLTF.